Shown below are 9 T cell receptor beta chains from a single sample sequenced in a study of CD8 T cells in Susac syndrome. When the RNA was reverse transcribed, random hexamers were used with an input of about 0.45 to 1 ug. TCRdb ran MiXCR on the immunoSEQ multiplex PCR reads and lists one entry per CDR3 protein. The profile shows 190,000 or so distinct CDR3 sequences, about 96% of them singletons. Sequencing was carried out using CD4+ T cells from PBMCs. The receptors here all came from a human donor with multiple sclerosis.

This sequence joins TRBV15 and TRBJ2-5; D might be TRBD1 (5 bases). The CDR3 runs to 15 residues. The germline V and J ends were trimmed by 1 base and 1 base, with 10 bases remaining between them. CDR1 and CDR2 (germline): LNHNV, YYDKDF (reference sequence). The CDR3 coding sequence is TGTGCCACCAGCAGAGTTTTGGGGCTCCAAGAGACCCAGTACTTC. Amino acid sequence: CATSRVLGLQETQYF. The whole variable domain, remainder taken from reference TRBV15 and TRBJ2-5, is DAMVIQNPRYQVTQFGKPVTLSCSQTLNHNVMYWYQQKSSQAPKLLFHYYDKDFNNEADTPDNFQSRRPNTSFCFLDIRSPGLGDTAMYLCATSRVLGLQETQYFGPGTRLLVL.

The chain couples TRBV20-1 to TRBJ2-7; 8 bases match TRBD2. With 0 bases clipped from V and 7 bases from J, the junction kept 11 bases outside the gene matches. Germline-derived CDR1 and CDR2 are DFQATT and SNEGSKA (reference sequence). The CDR3 runs 15 residues. CDR3 protein: CSARERTGGYREQYF. CDR3 nucleotide sequence: TGCAGTGCTAGAGAACGGACGGGGGGGTATCGAGAGCAGTACTTC.

The chain couples TRBV29-1 to TRBJ2-1, with D unresolved. The germline V and J ends were trimmed by 1 base and 0 bases, with 4 bases remaining between them. Germline V gives CDR1 SQVTM, CDR2 ANQGSEA. This CDR3 has 13 residues. The DNA of the CDR3 is TGCAGCGTTGAAGCGGCCTCCTACAATGAGCAGTTCTTC. It translates to CSVEAASYNEQFF.

V gene TRBV9 combines with J gene TRBJ2-1, with D possibly TRBD1 on 6 matching bases. The V end lost 4 bases, the J end lost 9 bases, and 14 bases lay between the germline ends. Per the germline V gene, CDR1 is SGDLS and CDR2 is YYNGEE. The CDR3 is made up of 13 amino acids. The CDR3 nucleotides are TGTGCCAGCAGCACAGGGATTTGGGGTGAGCAGTTCTTC. Protein sequence: CASSTGIWGEQFF.

The chain links TRBV19 to TRBJ2-5; the D gene is possibly TRBD2 (5 bases). CDR1 is LNHDA, CDR2 SQIVND, per germline (reference sequence). The germline V and J ends were trimmed by 11 bases and 8 bases, with 21 bases remaining between them. CDR3 length: 13 residues. The CDR3 spells CASSRTGRGTQYF. CDR3 coding DNA: TGTGCCTCATCTCGGACGGGCCGGGGAACCCAGTACTTC.

The chain is built from TRBV12-3 or TRBV12-4 and TRBJ2-3; 9 nucleotides align to TRBD2. The CDR3 runs 15 residues. V gave up 3 bases and J gave up 2 bases; unmatched junction bases: 3. The CDR3 reads CASSFRLAATDTQYF. The CDR3, as DNA: TGTGCCAGCAGTTTCAGACTAGCGGCCACAGATACGCAGTATTTT.

This clonotype came up once. The chain combines TRBV20-1 with TRBJ1-1; maybe TRBD1 (6 bases). Trimming cost V 3 bases and J 10 bases, with 18 bases left between them. Per germline, CDR1 DFQATT and CDR2 SNEGSKA (reference sequence). CDR3 length: 13 residues. CDR3 nucleotide sequence: TGCAGTGCTAGGGTCACAGGGCTGGGGGGAGCTTTCTTT. Amino acid sequence: CSARVTGLGGAFF.

This sequence joins TRBV6-1 and TRBJ1-6; D might be TRBD1 (5 bases). Germline V gene data show CDR1 as MNHNS and CDR2 as SASEGT. V lost 7 bases and J 7 bases, leaving 11 bases between the germline ends. The CDR3 sequence is 13 residues long. In DNA form, the CDR3 reads TGTGCCAGCATCTCGACAGACAATTCACCCCTCCACTTT. Translated: CASISTDNSPLHF.

The rearrangement uses TRBV24-1 and TRBJ2-2, with 7 positions matching TRBD2. The CDR3 consists of 14 residues. CDR1 KGHDR and CDR2 SFDVKD come from the germline V gene. V gave up 5 bases and J gave up 5 bases; unmatched junction bases: 4. The CDR3 DNA reads TGTGCCACCAGTGTGTCTAGCGGTACCGGGGAGCTGTTTTTT. The encoded protein is CATSVSSGTGELFF.